This is a list of T cell receptor beta chains from one sample in a study of regulatory T cells in long-lasting Graves disease. TCRdb redid the calling of the multiplex PCR reads with MiXCR, one entry per CDR3 protein. The sample shows 350,000 to 500,000 distinct CDR3 sequences, less than 20% of them seen only once. The same data also went into a second study, on T cells in Graves' hyperthyroidism and ophthalmopathy.

The material was peripheral blood mononuclear cells (PBMCs), obtained at new diagnosis, from a patient treated with antithyroid drugs. Source of these receptors: a woman under 30 with Graves disease. CDR3s include the opening cysteine and the closing phenylalanine or tryptophan. A D gene is named only where the DNA matches it firmly. A clone size is listed for some rows: how often the clone was seen (once, few, many), or a class if it is expanded.

>TRBJ2-5|16|many|TRBV20-1|TRBD1
TGCAGTGCTAGAGACACGAAACAGGGGGCCCGTGAGACCCAGTACTTC
CSARDTKQGARETQYF
>TRBJ2-7|15|many|TRBV6-2/TRBV6-3|.
TGTGCCAGCAGTTACCCTCCGGGCGACCCCTACGAGCAGTACTTC
CASSYPPGDPYEQYF
>TRBJ2-7|14|many|TRBV5-1|.
TGTGCCAGCAGCCCGGCGGGACCCATGTACGAGCAGTACTTC
CASSPAGPMYEQYF
>TRBJ2-7|14|many|TRBV11-2|TRBD2
TGTGCCAGCAGCTTTGGTGGGAGGGTAAACGAGCAGTACTTC
CASSFGGRVNEQYF
>TRBJ2-1|13|many|TRBV13|.
TGTGCCAGCAGCTTAGGAGGGCTTGTTGAGCAGTTCTTC
CASSLGGLVEQFF
>TRBJ1-2|15|.|TRBV15|TRBD1
TGTGCCACCAGCAGAGAATTGGGGACAGTTGATGGCTACACCTTC
CATSRELGTVDGYTF
>TRBJ2-1|13|.|TRBV20-1|TRBD2
TGCAGTGCTAATAGCGGGAGAAACAATGAGCAGTTCTTC
CSANSGRNNEQFF
>TRBJ2-5|13|many|TRBV3-1|.
TGTGCCAGCAGCCCGAGGGAACAAGAGACCCAGTACTTC
CASSPREQETQYF
>TRBJ2-3|14|many|TRBV6-5|.
TGTGCCAGCAGTTACCTGGCCACCTCGGATACGCAGTATTTT
CASSYLATSDTQYF
>TRBJ2-7|13|many|TRBV6-1|TRBD1
TGTGCCAGCAGCGGACAGGGGCCCTACGAGCAGTACTTC
CASSGQGPYEQYF
>TRBJ1-5|15|many|TRBV2|.
TGTGCCAGCAGTGAAACTGGGATTGGGAATCAGCCCCAGCATTTT
CASSETGIGNQPQHF
>TRBJ2-1|14|.|TRBV27|TRBD2
TGTGCCAGCAAGCCTAGCGGGAGTTTCAATGAGCAGTTCTTC
CASKPSGSFNEQFF
>TRBJ2-3|15|.|TRBV20-1|TRBD2
TGCAGTGCTAGCCCGTGGGACTATAAGACAGATACGCAGTATTTT
CSASPWDYKTDTQYF
>TRBJ2-1|16|few|TRBV6-2/TRBV6-3|TRBD1
TGTGCCAGCAGTTACTTACCGGGACAGGGGGCCAATGAGCAGTTCTTC
CASSYLPGQGANEQFF
>TRBJ1-3|16|many|TRBV18|TRBD1
TGTGCCAGCTCACCCGGGACAGGTCTCTTCGGAAACACCATATATTTT
CASSPGTGLFGNTIYF
>TRBJ2-7|15|few|TRBV9|TRBD2
TGTGCCAGCAGCGTAGGACTAGCGGGGGCCCACGAGCAGTACTTC
CASSVGLAGAHEQYF
>TRBJ2-7|14|many|TRBV28|.
TGTGCCAGCAGTTTTACGGACGGAGCCTACGAGCAGTACTTC
CASSFTDGAYEQYF
>TRBJ1-2|14|.|TRBV30|.
TGTTCCTGGAGTCTTGGCAGAGCTAACTATGGCTACACCTTC
CSWSLGRANYGYTF
>TRBJ1-2|15|once|TRBV6-2/TRBV6-3|.
TGTGCCAGCAGTTACGGACAGTCCCTTCCTGATGGCTACACCTTC
CASSYGQSLPDGYTF
>TRBJ2-7|14|many|TRBV28|.
TGTGCCAGCAGCGTACCGACAGTTACCTACGAGCAGTACTTC
CASSVPTVTYEQYF
>TRBJ2-3|13|many|TRBV18|.
TGTGCCAGCTCACCACAGGGACACCATACGCAGTATTTT
CASSPQGHHTQYF
>TRBJ1-1|13|.|TRBV28|.
TGTGCCAGCAGCTGGGGGGGTGGCACTGAAGCTTTCTTT
CASSWGGGTEAFF
>TRBJ2-1|12|many|TRBV12-3/TRBV12-4|.
TGTGCCAGCAGTTTTTGGGGCAATGAGCAGTTCTTC
CASSFWGNEQFF
>TRBJ2-7|12|many|TRBV2|.
TGTGCCAGCATCGGGCTATCCTACGAGCAGTACTTC
CASIGLSYEQYF
>TRBJ2-1|16|many|TRBV11-2|.
TGTGCCAGCAGCTTAGTAGGTCGAATTATGAACAATGAGCAGTTCTTC
CASSLVGRIMNNEQFF
>TRBJ2-7|15|many|TRBV20-1|TRBD2
TGCAGTGCTCGTTTCCCTAGCGGGTCCCCCGTAGAGCAGTACTTC
CSARFPSGSPVEQYF
>TRBJ1-5|13|few|TRBV7-7|.
TGTGCTAGCAGCTTAGCCCAGGGGCAGCCCCAGCATTTT
CASSLAQGQPQHF
>TRBJ1-1|14|.|TRBV6-1|.
TGTGCCAGCAGTGAAAATGGGGGCTTCGCTGAAGCTTTCTTT
CASSENGGFAEAFF
>TRBJ2-1|15|.|TRBV6-2/TRBV6-3|TRBD2
TGTGCCAGCAGTCTATGGCGGTCGGGGGGGAATGAGCAGTTCTTC
CASSLWRSGGNEQFF
>TRBJ1-2|14|many|TRBV10-3|TRBD1
TGTGCCATCAATTGGGGGCAGGGGGCCGATGGCTACACCTTC
CAINWGQGADGYTF
>TRBJ2-1|15|many|TRBV3-1|.
TGTGCCAGCAGCCAAGACCTCACATCCTACAATGAGCAGTTCTTC
CASSQDLTSYNEQFF
>TRBJ1-4|14|.|TRBV19|.
TGTGCCAGTAGTAACCAGGACGGCTACGAAAAACTGTTTTTT
CASSNQDGYEKLFF
>TRBJ2-1|13|many|TRBV7-3|.
TGTGCCAGCAGCTTACAAACAGGCAATGAGCAGTTCTTC
CASSLQTGNEQFF
>TRBJ2-1|16|.|TRBV5-4|TRBD2
TGTGCCAGCAGCTTGGTTGGTGCGGGAGCCTACAATGAGCAGTTCTTC
CASSLVGAGAYNEQFF
>TRBJ2-3|12|many|TRBV7-9|.
TGTGCCAGCAGACCGACGACAGATACGCAGTATTTT
CASRPTTDTQYF
>TRBJ2-1|14|.|TRBV30|TRBD1
TGTGCCTGGAGTTACTGGACAGGGTACAATGAGCAGTTCTTC
CAWSYWTGYNEQFF
>TRBJ1-1|16|.|TRBV25-1|.
TGTGCCAGCAGTACCCCCGCCCCCGACAAGCGGGGTGAAGCTTTCTTT
CASSTPAPDKRGEAFF
>TRBJ1-4|13|few|TRBV30|.
TGTGCCTGGAGTGTGGGGGTTGGCGAAAAACTGTTTTTT
CAWSVGVGEKLFF
>TRBJ2-5|16|.|TRBV20-1|.
TGCAGTGCTAGAGACCCAGCACAGGGAACAGGAGAGACCCAGGACTTC
CSARDPAQGTGETQDF
>TRBJ2-3|18|.|TRBV5-1|.
TGCGCCAGCAGCTTGGAATCTTGGGGGGAAATGGTGGCAGATACGCAGTATTTT
CASSLESWGEMVADTQYF
>TRBJ1-5|14|few|TRBV18|TRBD1
TGTGCCAGCTCACCCGGGACAGGGGCCGAGCCCCAGCATTTT
CASSPGTGAEPQHF
>TRBJ1-1|16|many|TRBV6-2/TRBV6-3|.
TGTGCCAGCAGATCTCCTAGGGACATCCGGAACACTGAAGCTTTCTTT
CASRSPRDIRNTEAFF